The clone carrying this T cell receptor beta chain was detected ten times or more. Its antigen is unidentified. This sample is drawn from a study of human T cells and chemical hapten exposure. Turning to the study itself: The study traced per-sample TCR yield variation mainly to small differences in pooled library volumes.

This sample's time point: healthy volunteer bleed at 2 weeks. The authors extracted total RNA from unfractionated whole blood. V lost 0 bases, J lost 6 bases, and 11 bases lay in between. The CDR3 extends over 14 amino acids. CDR1 SGDLS and CDR2 YYNGEE come from the germline V gene. Unique molecular identifiers were attached to individual cDNA molecules within the library. The authors' processing: Samples had a median of 95,638 TCRs, ranging roughly 23,224 to 690,600. TCRdb reprocessed the RACE reads with MiXCR, giving one entry per CDR3 protein. These V and J calls are TCRdb output, not the study's own analysis. The sample holds about 50,000 distinct CDR3 sequences, around 4.5% seen once. Findings of the study overall: With regard to DPC sensitization, TCRs above 1 in 1000 frequency did not change.

The J gene is TRBJ2-3, the V gene TRBV9; D is unclear. What was sequenced was whole blood. This clonotype originated in a female donor in good health. Some clones in this sample may be carry-over from other donors' samples. The CDR3 region is CASSVVPDGDTQYF. The CDR3 region has the DNA TGTGCCAGCAGCGTAGTTCCCGACGGGGATACGCAGTATTTT.